This T cell receptor beta chain appears in the sequencing data of a study of Ad26.COV2.S vaccination and SARS-CoV-2 variants. Study-wide context: Each vaccinee took Ad26.COV2.S intramuscularly, once or twice 56 days apart. Study observations and caveats: The analyses of TCR breadth and depth may have understated the size of total T cell responses.

The data were produced by immunoSEQ multiplex PCR, yet TCRdb's version contains in-frame clones alone and is incomplete. The profile shows around 270,000 clones, about 83% of them singletons. The treatment is: 15 to 20 received Ad26.COV2.S at low or high dose, single or two shots; about 5 received placebo; per-sample allocation not given. Following the first vaccine or placebo injection, samples were taken on day 63. About this clone itself: What it recognizes is unknown.

The receptor comes from a person between 18 and 60 years old who received the Ad26.COV2.S COVID-19 vaccine or a placebo. The specimen comprised peripheral blood, sampled in a trial of Ad26.COV2.S vaccine versus placebo.

CDR3 nucleotide sequence: TGTGCCAGCAGCCTCGGGAGACTTTCGTACAATGAGCAGTTCTTC. Translated: CASSLGRLSYNEQFF. The chain has TRBV9 and TRBJ2-1; D possibly corresponds to TRBD2 (6 bases). Germline CDR1 is SGDLS and CDR2 is YYNGEE. V lost 4 bases and J 4 bases, leaving 15 bases between the germline ends. There are 15 residues in the CDR3.